This TCR beta chain derives from a study of blood T cell repertoires in COVID-19. Study in general: PBMCs, B-cell-depleted T cells, or T cells were the source of the cDNA or gDNA that made up the material.

Per the study methods: Estimated nucleated cell counts came from reference gene primer amplification. Data came from immunoSEQ multiplex PCR; TCRdb stores just in-frame clones and leaves some out. That table supplies the V and J calls and clone size; D and trimming were determined from the DNA. Of 150,000 to 200,000 clones listed, around 83% were seen once; the top ten hold 6% to 7.5%. Trimming removed 1 base from V and 1 base from J, with 10 bases in between. CDR1 and CDR2 from the germline V gene are LGHDT and YNNKEL (reference sequence). The CDR3 runs 16 residues. This chain joins TRBV3-1 (or the pseudogene TRBV3-2) and TRBJ1-4; D gene uncertain. The material sequenced was peripheral blood. This TCR was recovered from a woman older than 75 in a cohort sampled during active or convalescent COVID-19. CDR3 in DNA: TGTGCCAGCAGCCAAGGTCAGGTCGGAACTAATGAAAAACTGTTTTTT. Its translation is CASSQGQVGTNEKLFF.